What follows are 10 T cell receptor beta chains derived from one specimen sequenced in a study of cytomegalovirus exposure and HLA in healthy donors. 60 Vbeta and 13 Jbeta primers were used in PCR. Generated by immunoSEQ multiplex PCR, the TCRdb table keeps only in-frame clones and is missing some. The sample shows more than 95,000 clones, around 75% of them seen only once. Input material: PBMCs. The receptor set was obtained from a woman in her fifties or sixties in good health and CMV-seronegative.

The CDR3 sequence: CASSATGAPLYGYTF. Here the CDR3 DNA reads TGTGCCAGCAGTGCCACAGGGGCCCCCCTCTATGGCTACACCTTC. The V gene is TRBV25-1, the J gene TRBJ1-2; 7 bases line up with TRBD1. The ends lost 4 bases at V and 4 bases at J; junction bases unmatched: 9. This CDR3 contains 15 residues. Germline lookup yields CDR1 MGHDK and CDR2 SYGVNS.

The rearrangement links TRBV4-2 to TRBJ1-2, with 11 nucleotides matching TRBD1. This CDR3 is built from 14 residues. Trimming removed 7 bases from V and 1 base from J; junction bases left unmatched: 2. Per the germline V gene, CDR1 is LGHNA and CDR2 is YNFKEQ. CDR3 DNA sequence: TGTGCCAGCAAGGGACAGGGGGATAACTATGGCTACACCTTC. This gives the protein CASKGQGDNYGYTF.

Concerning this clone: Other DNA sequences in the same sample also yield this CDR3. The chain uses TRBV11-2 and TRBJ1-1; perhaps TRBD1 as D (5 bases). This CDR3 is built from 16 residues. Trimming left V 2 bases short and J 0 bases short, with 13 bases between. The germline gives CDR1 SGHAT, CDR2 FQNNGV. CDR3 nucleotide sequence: TGTGCCAGCAGCTTAAGGGTTGCAGGGCTGAACACTGAAGCTTTCTTT. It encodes CASSLRVAGLNTEAFF.

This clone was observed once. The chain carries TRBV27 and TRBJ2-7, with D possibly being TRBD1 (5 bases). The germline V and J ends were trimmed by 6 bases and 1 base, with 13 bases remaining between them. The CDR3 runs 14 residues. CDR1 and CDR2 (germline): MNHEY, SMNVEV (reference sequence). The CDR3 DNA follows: TGTGCCAGCAGCCTTACCCAGGGATCCTACGAGCAGTACTTC. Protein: CASSLTQGSYEQYF.

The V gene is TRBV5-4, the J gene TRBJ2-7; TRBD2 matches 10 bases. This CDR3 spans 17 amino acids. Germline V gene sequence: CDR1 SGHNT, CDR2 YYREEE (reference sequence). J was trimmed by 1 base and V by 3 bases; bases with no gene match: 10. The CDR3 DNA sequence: TGTGCCAGCAGCTCAACTACCGGACTAGCGGCTTCCTACGAGCAGTACTTC. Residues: CASSSTTGLAASYEQYF.

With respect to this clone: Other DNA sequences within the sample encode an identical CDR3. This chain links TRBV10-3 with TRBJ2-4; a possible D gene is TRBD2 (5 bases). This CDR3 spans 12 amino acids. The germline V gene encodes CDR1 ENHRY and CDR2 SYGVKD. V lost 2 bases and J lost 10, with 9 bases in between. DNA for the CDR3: TGTGCCATCAGTGAGAGCGAGGGTATTCAGTACTTC. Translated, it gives CAISESEGIQYF.

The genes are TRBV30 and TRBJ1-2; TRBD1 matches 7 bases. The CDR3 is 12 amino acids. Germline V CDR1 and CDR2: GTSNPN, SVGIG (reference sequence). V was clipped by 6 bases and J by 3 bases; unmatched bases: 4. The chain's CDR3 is CACKDRYYGYTF. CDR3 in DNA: TGTGCCTGCAAGGACAGGTACTATGGCTACACCTTC.

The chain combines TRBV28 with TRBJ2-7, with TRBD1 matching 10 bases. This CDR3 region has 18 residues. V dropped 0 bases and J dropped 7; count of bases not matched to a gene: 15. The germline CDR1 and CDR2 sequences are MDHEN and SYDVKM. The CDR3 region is CASSLWVGDRGQRGEQYF. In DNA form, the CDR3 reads TGTGCCAGCAGTTTATGGGTCGGGGACAGGGGCCAAAGGGGAGAGCAGTACTTC.

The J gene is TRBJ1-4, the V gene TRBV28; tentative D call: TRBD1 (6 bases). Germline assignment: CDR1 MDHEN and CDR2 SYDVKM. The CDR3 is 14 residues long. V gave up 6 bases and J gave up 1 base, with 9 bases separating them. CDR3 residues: CASRSTGTNEKLFF. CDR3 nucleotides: TGTGCCAGCAGGTCGACAGGAACTAATGAAAAACTGTTTTTT.

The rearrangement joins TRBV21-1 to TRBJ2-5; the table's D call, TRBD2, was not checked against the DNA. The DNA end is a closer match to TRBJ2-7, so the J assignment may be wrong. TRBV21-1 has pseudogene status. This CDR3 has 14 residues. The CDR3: CASSRSAGRDEQYF. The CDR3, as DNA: TGTGCCAGCAGCAGGTCCGCTGGGCGGGACGAGCAGTACTTC.